These 22 T cell receptor beta chains were all obtained from the same sample, sequenced in a study of blood T cell repertoires in COVID-19. Using immunoSEQ multiplex PCR, the repertoire was profiled, and TCRdb retains in-frame clones only, with some absent. The sample contains about 220,000 clones, roughly 84% of which appear only once. Sequencing input: peripheral blood. These receptors originate from a woman aged 55 to 70 who had recovered from COVID-19.

This clone was counted ten times or more. The chain uses TRBV11-1 and TRBJ2-1, with 9 nucleotides matching TRBD1. The CDR3 has 17 amino acids. CDR1 and CDR2 (germline): SGHAT, FQDESV (reference sequence). The ends lost 0 bases at V and 4 bases at J; junction bases unmatched: 7. The CDR3 reads CASSLARGQGDYNEQFF. As DNA, the CDR3 is TGTGCCAGCAGCTTAGCGCGGGGACAGGGAGATTACAATGAGCAGTTCTTC.

This clone was counted a single time. This chain uses TRBV4-1 with TRBJ2-5, with TRBD1 matching 8 bases. Germline CDR1 is MGHRA and CDR2 is YSYEKL. This CDR3 has 13 amino acids. V shed 3 bases and J 7 bases; nucleotides not matched to a gene: 4. CDR3 amino acids: CASSQTGVVTQYF. The CDR3 DNA reads TGCGCCAGCAGCCAGACAGGGGTTGTGACCCAGTACTTC.

The gene calls are TRBV2 and TRBJ1-2; 7 positions match TRBD1. J lost 5 bases, V lost 1 base, and 7 bases had no gene match. The CDR3 is made up of 15 amino acids. Germline CDR1 reads SNHLY; CDR2 reads FYNNEI. CDR3 DNA sequence: TGTGCCAGCAGTGAAGGGCCAGGGGGTAGATATGGCTACACCTTC. Its protein product is CASSEGPGGRYGYTF.

This chain links TRBV5-1 with TRBJ1-1; TRBD1 aligns across 9 bases. J was trimmed by 5 bases and V by 4 bases; bases with no gene match: 6. This CDR3 spans 14 amino acids. Germline V gene sequence: CDR1 SGHRS, CDR2 YFSETQ. The CDR3 sequence is CASSRGTGRTEAFF. The CDR3 bases are TGCGCCAGCAGCCGGGGGACAGGGCGGACTGAAGCTTTCTTT.

This clone occurred many times. The chain links TRBV19 to TRBJ1-2, with 8 positions matching TRBD1. V lost 3 bases and J lost 5; bases outside the gene matches: 5. The germline V gene has CDR1 LNHDA and CDR2 SQIVND (reference sequence). The CDR3 totals 14 residues. The CDR3 nucleotides are TGTGCCAGTAGTATCTCAACAGGGGGGTATGGCTACACCTTC. Translated: CASSISTGGYGYTF.

The V and J genes are TRBV5-6 and TRBJ1-5, with 9 bases matching TRBD1. Germline CDR1 is SGHDT and CDR2 is YYEEEE. Trimming took 4 bases from V and 6 from J; bases not matched to a gene: 5. The CDR3 is made up of 14 amino acids. The CDR3 is CASSPQGAVQPQHF. The DNA of the CDR3 is TGTGCCAGCAGCCCACAGGGGGCTGTTCAGCCCCAGCATTTT.

The rearrangement uses TRBV2 and TRBJ1-3, with a tentative D call TRBD1 (6 bases). CDR1 and CDR2 from the germline V gene are SNHLY and FYNNEI. Deletions cut 4 bases from V and 4 bases from J, with 14 bases between. This CDR3 comprises 15 residues. This CDR3 reads CASSGSQGTGNTIYF. The CDR3 region has the DNA TGTGCCAGCAGTGGGAGTCAGGGGACCGGAAACACCATATATTTT.

The rearrangement links TRBV7-3 to TRBJ1-2; D possibly corresponds to TRBD1 (5 bases). This CDR3 is built from 15 residues. The ends were cut back, 0 bases at V and 0 bases at J, with 8 bases in the middle. Germline CDR1 SGHTA, CDR2 FQGTGA. The DNA of the CDR3 is TGTGCCAGCAGCTTAACGCAGACAGCTAACTATGGCTACACCTTC. It translates to CASSLTQTANYGYTF.

The rearrangement uses TRBV5-4 and TRBJ1-6; 7 bases are shared with TRBD1. V gave up 0 bases and J gave up 7 bases; unmatched junction bases: 4. The CDR3 is 15 amino acids. Germline-derived CDR1 and CDR2 are SGHNT and YYREEE (reference sequence). The CDR3 DNA follows: TGTGCCAGCAGCTTGGGACAGGGCCCGAATTCACCCCTCCACTTT. Translated, it gives CASSLGQGPNSPLHF.

V and J are TRBV9 and TRBJ1-2, with 7 positions matching TRBD1. In germline, CDR1 is SGDLS, CDR2 YYNGEE. V was clipped by 4 bases and J by 5 bases; unmatched bases: 8. The CDR3 has 14 amino acids. CDR3 loop: CASSPDRSLYGYTF. The DNA for the CDR3 is TGTGCCAGCAGCCCGGACAGGAGCCTATATGGCTACACCTTC.

This chain uses TRBV5-1 with TRBJ1-1, with 7 bases matching TRBD1. V dropped 4 bases and J dropped 4; count of bases not matched to a gene: 7. The germline V gene has CDR1 SGHRS and CDR2 YFSETQ. The CDR3 sequence is 14 residues long. CDR3 bases: TGCGCCAGCAGCCCTTCGAGGGGGCCCACTGAAGCTTTCTTT. This gives the protein CASSPSRGPTEAFF.

This chain joins TRBV7-9 and TRBJ1-3, with 8 bases lining up with TRBD1. Germline CDR1 SEHNR, CDR2 FQNEAQ (reference sequence). This CDR3 region has 17 residues. Trimming cost V 4 bases and J 0 bases; bases outside gene matches: 8. In nucleotides, the CDR3 is TGTGCCAGCAGCTCGATCCGGGACAGGCGCTCTGGAAACACCATATATTTT. It codes for CASSSIRDRRSGNTIYF.

This chain connects TRBV12-3 or TRBV12-4 to TRBJ2-2; 7 positions match TRBD1. This CDR3 is 13 amino acids long. The ends lost 6 bases at V and 5 bases at J; junction bases unmatched: 3. CDR3 protein: CASSRQGTGELFF. Written as DNA, the CDR3 is TGTGCCAGCAGCCGACAGGGAACCGGGGAGCTGTTTTTT.

V gene TRBV6-2 or TRBV6-3 combines with J gene TRBJ2-1; 8 bases fit TRBD2. Germline V CDR1 and CDR2: MNHEY, SVGEGT. Trimming removed 6 bases from V and 5 bases from J; junction bases left unmatched: 15. This CDR3 region has 17 residues. CDR3 sequence (DNA): TGTGCCAGCAGGTACCACGGGGTAGCGGGAAAAAACAATGAGCAGTTCTTC. It encodes CASRYHGVAGKNNEQFF.

CDR3 residues: CASRTGTGGTDTQYF. DNA of the CDR3: TGTGCCAGCAGAACTGGGACAGGGGGCACAGATACGCAGTATTTT. V usage is TRBV6-6 and J usage is TRBJ2-3; 10 nucleotides line up with TRBD1. CDR1 is MNHNY and CDR2 is SVGAGI in the germline V gene (reference sequence). The CDR3 runs 15 residues. V trimming: 6 bases; J trimming: 1 base; junction bases outside the gene matches: 4.

CDR3 sequence (DNA): TGTGCAAGTCGCCCTCTCTCCCTTTACCTAGCGGGCAGGGAAGAGCAGTACTTC. Translated: CASRPLSLYLAGREEQYF. The V gene is TRBV12-2, the J gene TRBJ2-7; the table's D gene call, TRBD2, was not cross checked with the DNA. TRBV12-2 counts as a pseudogene. There are 18 residues in the CDR3.

The chain is built from TRBV6-5 and TRBJ2-3, with D maybe TRBD1 (5 bases). The CDR3 is 14 amino acids. Trimming took off 6 bases at V and 1 base at J, with 11 bases between the two ends. Germline V gene sequence: CDR1 MNHEY, CDR2 SVGAGI. This CDR3 is CASRFRVGTDTQYF. CDR3 in DNA: TGTGCCAGCAGATTCAGGGTTGGCACAGATACGCAGTATTTT.

This chain's CDR3 is CASSVDAGRFYNEQFF. The DNA for the CDR3 is TGTGCCAGCAGCGTAGATGCGGGGCGATTTTACAATGAGCAGTTCTTC. The V gene is TRBV9, the J gene TRBJ2-1; TRBD2 is a possible D gene (6 bases). Per germline, CDR1 SGDLS and CDR2 YYNGEE. The length of the CDR3 is 16 residues. Trimming pared 0 bases from V and 4 bases from J, leaving 14 bases between.

The chain combines TRBV7-2 with TRBJ1-1; 9 bases align to TRBD1. In germline, CDR1 is SGHTA, CDR2 FQGNSA. The CDR3 is 14 residues long. The V and J ends lost 5 bases and 4 bases, in that order; junction bases with no gene match: 5. DNA for the CDR3: TGTGCCAGCAGCCTGGACAGGGGTGGCACTGAAGCTTTCTTT. This codes for CASSLDRGGTEAFF.

This chain links TRBV3-1 (or the pseudogene TRBV3-2) with TRBJ2-7, with D maybe TRBD1 (6 bases). The CDR3 covers 14 residues. In germline, CDR1 is LGHDT, CDR2 YNNKEL (reference sequence). V was cut by 1 base and J by 2 bases, with 9 bases left in between. CDR3 nucleotide sequence: TGTGCCAGCAGCCAAGCTTACAGGGCCTACGAGCAGTACTTC. It codes for CASSQAYRAYEQYF.

This chain uses TRBV9 with TRBJ2-3; D is unresolved. Trimming stripped 0 bases from V and 3 bases from J, with 2 bases between. Germline V lookup: CDR1 SGDLS, CDR2 YYNGEE. The CDR3 contains 12 residues. CDR3 bases: TGTGCCAGCAGCGTAGTAACAGATACGCAGTATTTT. It codes for CASSVVTDTQYF.

This chain connects TRBV5-4 to TRBJ1-2, with 7 nucleotides matching TRBD1. The CDR3 spans 14 residues. Trimming removed 2 bases from V and 5 bases from J; junction bases left unmatched: 6. Germline assignment: CDR1 SGHNT and CDR2 YYREEE (reference sequence). The CDR3 here is CASSFRGGRYGYTF. The CDR3 DNA follows: TGTGCCAGCAGCTTCAGAGGGGGCCGATATGGCTACACCTTC.